The 28 T cell receptor beta chains in this list originate from one sample, sequenced in a study of PD-1 blockade in mismatch repair-deficient tumors. The protocol was immunoSEQ multiplex PCR, while the TCRdb copy is restricted to in-frame clones and leaves out a portion. The data show 120,000 or so clones, with almost 90% seen just once and 12% held by the top ten. Specimen: peripheral blood, collected approximately 71 weeks after starting pembrolizumab. These receptors were collected from an adult with mismatch repair-deficient cancer.

J is TRBJ1-5 and V is TRBV5-6, with 7 bases lining up with TRBD1. Germline V gene data show CDR1 as SGHDT and CDR2 as YYEEEE. The CDR3 length is 14 residues. After removal of 3 bases from V and 5 bases from J, the junction contained 5 bases not matched to a gene. Written as DNA, the CDR3 is TGTGCCAGCAGCTCAGGGGGGGGGTATCAGCCCCAGCATTTT. It specifies CASSSGGGYQPQHF.

The CDR3 region has the DNA TGTGCCAGCAGTTCAGACGGGAACACTGAAGCTTTCTTT. Translating gives CASSSDGNTEAFF. The chain recombines TRBV6-5 with TRBJ1-1, with no clear D. Trimming shortened V by 4 bases and J by 1 base, and 7 bases separated the two germline ends. From germline, CDR1 is MNHEY and CDR2 SVGAGI. The CDR3 spans 13 residues.

The V gene is TRBV10-3, the J gene TRBJ2-1, with 10 bases aligning to TRBD2. The junction had 10 bases not matched to a gene; V was cut back by 3 bases and J by 2 bases. The CDR3 has 18 amino acids. Germline V gene sequence: CDR1 ENHRY, CDR2 SYGVKD. CDR3 bases: TGTGCCATCAGTGATGATCGTAGGGGACTAGCGACCTACAATGAGCAGTTCTTC. It yields the protein CAISDDRRGLATYNEQFF.

This chain joins TRBV11-2 and TRBJ2-1, with a tentative D call TRBD1 (6 bases). CDR1 is SGHAT, CDR2 FQNNGV, per germline. The germline V and J ends were trimmed by 5 bases and 8 bases, with 19 bases remaining between them. This CDR3 spans 15 amino acids. CDR3 DNA sequence: TGTGCCAGCAGCCCTCGAAACCGACAGGTCCATGAGCAGTTCTTC. It yields the protein CASSPRNRQVHEQFF.

The chain links TRBV19 to TRBJ2-1; weak D call: TRBD2 (9 bases). The CDR3 has 18 residues. The V end was cut by 6 bases, the J end by 8 bases, with 29 bases between. Germline CDR1 is LNHDA and CDR2 is SQIVND (reference sequence). The CDR3 region is CASSWTGPHGSGSYEQFF. DNA for the CDR3: TGTGCCAGTAGCTGGACAGGGCCTCATGGTAGCGGGAGTTATGAGCAGTTCTTC.

This clone was seen a few times. The chain joins TRBV30 to TRBJ2-7; D is unclear. The V gene lost 5 bases and the J gene lost 6 bases, with 11 bases spanning the gap. Germline assignment: CDR1 GTSNPN and CDR2 SVGIG (reference sequence). This CDR3 spans 11 amino acids. The CDR3 nucleotides read TGTGCCTGGGCCCCCGGGCGCGAGCAGTACTTC. Its protein is CAWAPGREQYF.

The chain couples TRBV6-6 to TRBJ2-7, with D maybe TRBD2 (5 bases). V was shortened by 4 bases and J by 2 bases, with 9 bases between the two germline ends. The germline V gene encodes CDR1 MNHNY and CDR2 SVGAGI (reference sequence). CDR3 length equals 13 residues. CDR3 region: CASSSTGTYEQYF. The CDR3 coding sequence is TGTGCCAGCAGTTCAACCGGGACCTACGAGCAGTACTTC.

Concerning this clone: Other DNA sequences in this specimen translate into the identical CDR3. As DNA, the CDR3 is TGCGCCAGCAGCTCCGCGGGGTCGGGAGGGTCCTACGAGCAGTACTTC. Its protein product is CASSSAGSGGSYEQYF. V gene TRBV5-1 combines with J gene TRBJ2-7, with TRBD2 matching over 8 bases. This CDR3 region has 16 residues. CDR1 and CDR2 from the germline V gene are SGHRS and YFSETQ. V shed 3 bases, J shed 1 base, and the junction held 9 bases outside the gene matches.

The chain uses TRBV7-9 and TRBJ1-2, with 7 bases lining up with TRBD1. V was clipped by 5 bases and J by 5 bases; unmatched bases: 11. The CDR3 has 15 amino acids. Germline CDR1 and CDR2: SEHNR and FQNEAQ (reference sequence). This CDR3 is CASSPFAQGDYGYTF. Here the CDR3 DNA reads TGTGCCAGCAGCCCATTTGCGCAGGGGGATTATGGCTACACCTTC. Combining the CDR3 with reference TRBV7-9 and TRBJ1-2 gives the whole variable domain DTGVSQNPRHKITKRGQNVTFRCDPISEHNRLYWYRQTLGQGPEFLTYFQNEAQLEKSRLLSDRFSAERPKGSFSTLEIQRTEQGDSAMYLCASSPFAQGDYGYTFGSGTRLTVV.

CDR3 DNA: TGCGCCAGCAGCTTGTGGGGGGGCGAGCGGACAGGGGACTACGAGCAGTACTTC. Translation: CASSLWGGERTGDYEQYF. The rearrangement joins TRBV5-1 to TRBJ2-7, with 9 bases aligning to TRBD1. The CDR3 covers 18 residues. Germline loops: CDR1 SGHRS, CDR2 YFSETQ. With V trimmed by 1 base and J by 3 bases, 14 bases remained unmatched.

The chain employs TRBV5-1 and TRBJ2-3; no firm D call. The CDR3 spans 15 residues. Germline CDR1 reads SGHRS; CDR2 reads YFSETQ. Trimming pared 4 bases from V and 0 bases from J, leaving 12 bases between. CDR3 DNA: TGCGCCAGCAGCGCCAGACTCACTAGCACAGATACGCAGTATTTT. Amino acids: CASSARLTSTDTQYF.

This clone was detected only a few times. V usage is TRBV7-2 and J usage is TRBJ2-2, with 10 positions matching TRBD2. The CDR3 spans 16 residues. Trimming took 5 bases from V and 7 from J; bases not matched to a gene: 10. The V gene's germline CDR1 is SGHTA and CDR2 FQGNSA. The CDR3 nucleotides read TGTGCCAGCAGCCGTATAGCGGGAGGACACGGCGGGGAGCTGTTTTTT. It is translated as CASSRIAGGHGGELFF.

The rearrangement joins TRBV11-2 to TRBJ2-2, with D perhaps matching TRBD1 (6 bases). The V end lost 4 bases, the J end lost 9 bases, and 12 bases lay between the germline ends. The CDR3 has 13 residues. Germline CDR1 and CDR2: SGHAT and FQNNGV. CDR3 region: CASSYRDRRELFF. The CDR3 nucleotides read TGTGCCAGCAGCTACAGGGATAGGAGGGAGCTGTTTTTT.

The chain has TRBV27 and TRBJ2-1, with 12 positions matching TRBD2. The CDR3 spans 16 residues. Germline V gene lookup returns CDR1 MNHEY and CDR2 SMNVEV (reference sequence). With 5 bases clipped from V and 3 bases from J, the junction kept 5 bases outside the gene matches. Here the CDR3 reads CASSTQTSGSYNEQFF. The CDR3 DNA reads TGTGCCAGCAGTACCCAGACTAGCGGGAGCTACAATGAGCAGTTCTTC.

This chain connects TRBV7-9 to TRBJ2-1, with D tentatively TRBD1 (6 bases). The CDR3 length is 15 residues. V was pared by 2 bases and J by 4 bases, with 12 bases between. CDR1 SEHNR and CDR2 FQNEAQ come from the germline V gene (reference sequence). The CDR3 loop reads CASSLRGNQYNEQFF. As DNA, the CDR3 is TGTGCCAGCAGCTTAAGGGGGAACCAATACAATGAGCAGTTCTTC.

The rearrangement links TRBV11-2 to TRBJ2-3; 10 bases fit TRBD2. V shed 1 base and J 5 bases; nucleotides not matched to a gene: 12. The germline CDR1 and CDR2 sequences are SGHAT and FQNNGV. There are 18 residues in the CDR3. In nucleotides, the CDR3 is TGTGCCAGCAGCTTAGTTCTTCGAGCGGGAGGGCCAGAAGATACGCAGTATTTT. This gives the protein CASSLVLRAGGPEDTQYF.

The chain joins TRBV19 to TRBJ1-2, with D perhaps TRBD1 (6 bases). Germline CDR1 and CDR2: LNHDA and SQIVND (reference sequence). Trimming took 3 bases from V and 0 from J, leaving 11 bases between them. This CDR3 region has 15 residues. CDR3 region: CASSMNRDANYGYTF. In nucleotides, the CDR3 is TGTGCCAGTAGTATGAACAGGGACGCTAACTATGGCTACACCTTC.

The chain has TRBV5-4 and TRBJ1-2; 7 nucleotides line up with TRBD1. The V gene end was trimmed by 4 bases and the J gene end by 4 bases; junction bases not matched to a gene: 4. There are 13 residues in the CDR3. Germline V CDR1 and CDR2: SGHNT, YYREEE (reference sequence). DNA for the CDR3: TGTGCCAGCAGCGGGGACAGCTCCTATGGCTACACCTTC. Amino acids: CASSGDSSYGYTF.

The chain employs TRBV5-1 and TRBJ2-7; D call uncertain. Germline V gene lookup returns CDR1 SGHRS and CDR2 YFSETQ. The CDR3 totals 13 residues. The V end lost 2 bases, the J end lost 2 bases, and 8 bases lay between the germline ends. This chain's CDR3 is CASSFERAYEQYF. The CDR3 nucleotides are TGCGCCAGCAGCTTCGAAAGGGCCTACGAGCAGTACTTC.

The chain carries TRBV6-6 and TRBJ2-7; TRBD2 matches at 9 bases. The CDR3 totals 16 residues. J gave up 0 bases and V 1 base, and 4 bases lay outside the gene matches. Per the germline V gene, CDR1 is MNHNY and CDR2 is SVGAGI (reference sequence). The CDR3 loop reads CASSYLRLAASYEQYF. The DNA for the CDR3 is TGTGCCAGCAGTTACTTGCGACTAGCGGCCTCCTACGAGCAGTACTTC.

This clone was detected once. J is TRBJ1-1 and V is TRBV7-9; 10 nucleotides match TRBD1. Germline CDR1 SEHNR, CDR2 FQNEAQ (reference sequence). The V segment lost 5 bases and the J segment 3 bases; nucleotides outside the gene matches: 9. The CDR3 length is 16 residues. CDR3 coding DNA: TGTGCCAGCAGCCAATGGACAGGGGGTCGGGACACTGAAGCTTTCTTT. Translation: CASSQWTGGRDTEAFF.

V usage is TRBV6-5 and J usage is TRBJ2-3; possibly TRBD1 or TRBD2 for D (6 bases each). Germline CDR1 and CDR2: MNHEY and SVGAGI. V dropped 5 bases and J dropped 2 bases, with 11 bases sitting between them. The CDR3 sequence is 14 residues long. The CDR3 spells CASSNRDFTDTQYF. CDR3 sequence (DNA): TGTGCCAGCAGTAACAGGGACTTCACAGATACGCAGTATTTT.

The V gene is TRBV19, the J gene TRBJ1-5; D possibly corresponds to TRBD1 (6 bases). The ends were cut back, 3 bases at V and 5 bases at J, with 11 bases in the middle. The CDR3 sequence is 14 residues long. Germline values: CDR1 LNHDA, CDR2 SQIVND (reference sequence). This CDR3 reads CASSIRDTYQPQHF. CDR3 DNA sequence: TGTGCCAGTAGTATCCGGGACACTTATCAGCCCCAGCATTTT.

CDR3 nucleotide sequence: TGTGCCAGTAGTATTTCGGGGGGTTTCAATCAGCCCCAGCATTTT. This sequence encodes CASSISGGFNQPQHF. The chain employs TRBV19 and TRBJ1-5, with a possible D match to TRBD1 (5 bases). Germline lookup yields CDR1 LNHDA and CDR2 SQIVND (reference sequence). The length of the CDR3 is 15 residues. Trimming took off 3 bases at V and 3 bases at J, with 12 bases between the two ends. The variable domain in full, with the rest retrieved from reference TRBV19 and TRBJ1-5, is DGGITQSPKYLFRKEGQNVTLSCEQNLNHDAMYWYRQDPGQGLRLIYYSQIVNDFQKGDIAEGYSVSREKKESFPLTVTSAQKNPTAFYLCASSISGGFNQPQHFGDGTRLSIL.

The genes are TRBV19 and TRBJ2-3; D gene unclear. The CDR3 runs 16 residues. Per the germline V gene, CDR1 is LNHDA and CDR2 is SQIVND (reference sequence). The germline V and J ends were trimmed by 3 bases and 2 bases, with 15 bases remaining between them. DNA of the CDR3: TGTGCCAGTAGTATGGTTCAGTCTTCCCTCACAGATACGCAGTATTTT. Encoded protein: CASSMVQSSLTDTQYF.

The chain recombines TRBV27 with TRBJ2-7; D not resolved. V was shortened by 1 base and J by 4 bases, with 8 bases between the two germline ends. The CDR3 loop spans 13 amino acids. The germline gives CDR1 MNHEY, CDR2 SMNVEV (reference sequence). The DNA for the CDR3 is TGTGCCAGCAGTTTATTATGGGGATACGAGCAGTACTTC. Protein product: CASSLLWGYEQYF.

The chain is built from TRBV29-1 and TRBJ2-3, with D perhaps matching TRBD1 (7 bases). V was cut by 4 bases and J by 0 bases, with 11 bases left in between. The germline CDR1 and CDR2 sequences are SQVTM and ANQGSEA. This CDR3 spans 14 amino acids. In nucleotides, the CDR3 is TGCAGCGTTGGGAGGGGGCCAAGCACAGATACGCAGTATTTT. As protein: CSVGRGPSTDTQYF.

There are a few counts of this clone. The chain carries TRBV18 and TRBJ1-2, with D possibly TRBD1 on 6 matching bases. This CDR3 has 12 residues. V gave up 5 bases and J gave up 7 bases, with 11 bases separating them. CDR1 KGHSH and CDR2 LQKENI come from the germline V gene. The chain's CDR3 is CASSTQGGGYTF. Written as DNA, the CDR3 is TGTGCCAGCTCAACACAGGGAGGTGGCTACACCTTC.